This passage covers 13 T cell receptor beta chains from one sample sequenced in a study of blood T cell repertoires in COVID-19 (dated by TCRdb to the early 2020s). The method was the immunoSEQ multiplex PCR assay. The clones in this table, taken by TCRdb from immuneACCESS, are in-frame only. Not every clone is retained; where verified, under half of the shortfall comes from an unresolved V gene, and the cause of the rest is unknown. The sample profile shows 150,000 to 200,000 clones; roughly 86% of them were found once. Roughly 7% of the sample is in the top ten clones. Sequences were obtained from peripheral blood. These receptors were collected from an elderly woman in a cohort sampled during active or convalescent COVID-19.

The rearrangement uses TRBV4-3 and TRBJ2-3, with D tentatively TRBD1 (5 bases). Germline values: CDR1 LGHNA, CDR2 YSLEER. This CDR3 comprises 16 residues. Trimming left V 0 bases short and J 7 bases short, with 17 bases between. CDR3 region: CASSQDGGREGNTQYF. CDR3 sequence (DNA): TGCGCCAGCAGCCAAGATGGTGGCAGGGAAGGAAATACGCAGTATTTT.

V usage is TRBV18 and J usage is TRBJ2-2, with D possibly being TRBD1 (6 bases). The V gene lost 2 bases and the J gene lost 3 bases, with 13 bases spanning the gap. Looked up from germline, CDR1 is KGHSH and CDR2 is LQKENI. This CDR3 contains 16 residues. CDR3 sequence reads: CASSPLSGDDTGELFF. The CDR3 DNA follows: TGTGCCAGCTCACCATTGTCAGGGGACGACACCGGGGAGCTGTTTTTT. The whole variable domain, filled in from reference TRBV18 and TRBJ2-2, reads NAGVMQNPRHLVRRRGQEARLRCSPMKGHSHVYWYRQLPEEGLKFMVYLQKENIIDESGMPKERFSAEFPKEGPSILRIQQVVRGDSAAYFCASSPLSGDDTGELFFGEGSRLTVL.

This clone was found a few times. CDR3 residues: CASSLAGQVSNQPQHF. DNA for the CDR3: TGCGCCAGCAGCCTAGCCGGACAGGTTAGCAATCAGCCCCAGCATTTT. The chain combines TRBV4-1 with TRBJ1-5; 7 nucleotides line up with TRBD1. With V trimmed by 4 bases and J by 0 bases, 6 bases remained unmatched. Germline lookup yields CDR1 MGHRA and CDR2 YSYEKL. The CDR3 extends over 16 amino acids.

This clone was seen once. The genes are TRBV18 and TRBJ1-2; 9 positions agree with TRBD1. The CDR3 is made up of 14 amino acids. The junction had 7 bases not matched to a gene; V was cut back by 10 bases and J by 1 base. Germline values: CDR1 KGHSH, CDR2 LQKENI. Here the CDR3 DNA reads TGTGCCACCAAAGGGACAGGGTATAACTATGGCTACACCTTC. It translates to CATKGTGYNYGYTF. Looking up the rest from reference TRBV18 and TRBJ1-2 gives the full variable domain: NAGVMQNPRHLVRRRGQEARLRCSPMKGHSHVYWYRQLPEEGLKFMVYLQKENIIDESGMPKERFSAEFPKEGPSILRIQQVVRGDSAAYFCATKGTGYNYGYTFGSGTRLTVV.

The chain links TRBV3-1 (or the pseudogene TRBV3-2) to TRBJ1-5; a possible D gene is TRBD1 (6 bases). Germline loops: CDR1 LGHDT, CDR2 YNNKEL (reference sequence). Deletions cut 2 bases from V and 2 bases from J, with 7 bases between. The CDR3 spans 14 residues. The CDR3 region has the DNA TGTGCCAGCAGCCAATACAGGGGCAATCAGCCCCAGCATTTT. This codes for CASSQYRGNQPQHF.

This clone has just one count. The chain carries TRBV18 and TRBJ1-4; D remains unclear. CDR1 KGHSH and CDR2 LQKENI come from the germline V gene. This CDR3 is 16 amino acids long. V gave up 6 bases and J gave up 0 bases, with 14 bases separating them. The CDR3, as DNA: TGTGCCAGCTCTACCGGAACGAGGGCAACTAATGAAAAACTGTTTTTT. Its protein product is CASSTGTRATNEKLFF.

The rearrangement uses TRBV27 and TRBJ1-5, with D maybe TRBD1 (6 bases). V was shortened by 5 bases and J by 7 bases, with 12 bases between the two germline ends. The CDR3 loop spans 13 amino acids. Germline V gene lookup returns CDR1 MNHEY and CDR2 SMNVEV (reference sequence). The DNA for the CDR3 is TGTGCCAGCAGTCTCACAGGGTACCAGCCCCAGCATTTT. This sequence encodes CASSLTGYQPQHF.

This clone was seen a few times. The V gene is TRBV18, the J gene TRBJ2-4; D remains unclear. The length of the CDR3 is 16 residues. With 4 bases removed from V and 3 bases from J, the gap between germline ends came to 16 bases. Germline CDR1 and CDR2: KGHSH and LQKENI. The CDR3 bases are TGTGCCAGCTCACGATCATCTCCGGGTGTCAAAAACATTCAGTACTTC. It specifies CASSRSSPGVKNIQYF. The variable domain in full, with the rest retrieved from reference TRBV18 and TRBJ2-4, is NAGVMQNPRHLVRRRGQEARLRCSPMKGHSHVYWYRQLPEEGLKFMVYLQKENIIDESGMPKERFSAEFPKEGPSILRIQQVVRGDSAAYFCASSRSSPGVKNIQYFGAGTRLSVL.

The chain joins TRBV6-2 or TRBV6-3 to TRBJ2-1, with TRBD2 matching over 8 bases. CDR3 length equals 16 residues. V was pared by 0 bases and J by 3 bases, with 4 bases of the junction left unmatched. Germline lookup yields CDR1 MNHEY and CDR2 SVGEGT. CDR3: CASSYSASGHYNEQFF. The DNA of the CDR3 is TGTGCCAGCAGTTACTCGGCTAGCGGGCACTACAATGAGCAGTTCTTC.

This rearrangement joins TRBV11-3 to TRBJ2-2, with D possibly TRBD2 on 5 matching bases. Trimming took 2 bases from V and 0 from J, leaving 7 bases between them. Germline V lookup: CDR1 SGHNT, CDR2 YENEEA. The CDR3 is made up of 15 amino acids. CDR3 DNA sequence: TGTGCCAGCAGCTTAAGAGGGACGAACACCGGGGAGCTGTTTTTT. This sequence encodes CASSLRGTNTGELFF.

CDR3 amino acids: CASSQDIGSLQGGKLFF. CDR3 DNA sequence: TGTGCCAGCAGCCAAGATATAGGGAGTCTACAGGGTGGAAAACTGTTTTTT. The chain links TRBV3-1 (or the pseudogene TRBV3-2) to TRBJ1-4; possible D gene TRBD1, 6 bases. V was shortened by 0 bases and J by 10 bases, with 21 bases between the two germline ends. This CDR3 has 17 residues. Germline values: CDR1 LGHDT, CDR2 YNNKEL (reference sequence).

The rearrangement uses TRBV27 and TRBJ2-1; 9 positions agree with TRBD2. The CDR3 consists of 16 residues. Germline CDR1 MNHEY, CDR2 SMNVEV (reference sequence). V was clipped by 2 bases and J by 7 bases; unmatched bases: 9. The DNA for the CDR3 is TGTGCCAGCAGTTTAACAACGGGCGGGGGGGCTAATGAGCAGTTCTTC. Protein: CASSLTTGGGANEQFF.

This clone showed up many times. At one boundary the junction diverges from the germline segment, which might be a read error. The rearrangement links TRBV7-7 to TRBJ2-7; 7 positions agree with TRBD1. The CDR3 is made up of 15 amino acids. Germline assignment: CDR1 SSHAT and CDR2 FNYEAQ (reference sequence). The CDR3 nucleotides read TGTGCTAGCAGCTTAGAGGAGACAGGGATTCACGAGCAGTACTTC. Translated, it gives CASSLEETGIHEQYF.